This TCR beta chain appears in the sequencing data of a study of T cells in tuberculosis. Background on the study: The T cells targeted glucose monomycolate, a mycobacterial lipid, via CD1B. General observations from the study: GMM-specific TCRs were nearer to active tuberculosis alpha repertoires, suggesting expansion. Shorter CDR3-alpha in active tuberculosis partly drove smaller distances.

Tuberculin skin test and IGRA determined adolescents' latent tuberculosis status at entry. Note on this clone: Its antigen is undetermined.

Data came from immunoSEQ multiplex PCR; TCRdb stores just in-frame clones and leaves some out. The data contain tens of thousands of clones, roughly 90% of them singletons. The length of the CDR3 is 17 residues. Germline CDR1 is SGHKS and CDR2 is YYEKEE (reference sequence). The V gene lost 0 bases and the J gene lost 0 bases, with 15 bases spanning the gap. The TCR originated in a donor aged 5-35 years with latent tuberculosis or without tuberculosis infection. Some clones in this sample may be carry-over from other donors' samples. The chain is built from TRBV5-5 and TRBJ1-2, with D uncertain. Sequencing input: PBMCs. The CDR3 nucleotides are TGTGCCAGCAGCTTGGGGTTTGGAGTATCCGCTAACTATGGCTACACCTTC. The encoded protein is CASSLGFGVSANYGYTF.